This T cell receptor (beta chain) was identified during a study of neurological immune-mediated disorders. Broader study findings: The multiple sclerosis repertoire cluster had no clinical or MRI feature associated with it.

The unsorted libraries originated from 2 million PBMCs that had been stored at -80 C. TCRdb redid the calling of the 5' RACE reads with MiXCR, one entry per CDR3 protein. The data show about 120,000 distinct CDR3 sequences, roughly 3.2% seen once. This clonotype has only a few counts. The antigen is not known. This receptor was identified in a woman in her thirties with multiple sclerosis. Material for sequencing was PBMCs.

The chain's CDR3 is CASSFGYNEQFF. The CDR3 DNA is TGTGCCAGCAGCTTCGGTTACAATGAGCAGTTCTTC. V usage is TRBV14 and J usage is TRBJ2-1; D gene ambiguous. Between the trimmed V and J ends, which lost 5 bases and 4 bases, there was a span of 6 bases. The CDR3 runs 12 residues. Looked up from germline, CDR1 is SGHDN and CDR2 is FVKESK.